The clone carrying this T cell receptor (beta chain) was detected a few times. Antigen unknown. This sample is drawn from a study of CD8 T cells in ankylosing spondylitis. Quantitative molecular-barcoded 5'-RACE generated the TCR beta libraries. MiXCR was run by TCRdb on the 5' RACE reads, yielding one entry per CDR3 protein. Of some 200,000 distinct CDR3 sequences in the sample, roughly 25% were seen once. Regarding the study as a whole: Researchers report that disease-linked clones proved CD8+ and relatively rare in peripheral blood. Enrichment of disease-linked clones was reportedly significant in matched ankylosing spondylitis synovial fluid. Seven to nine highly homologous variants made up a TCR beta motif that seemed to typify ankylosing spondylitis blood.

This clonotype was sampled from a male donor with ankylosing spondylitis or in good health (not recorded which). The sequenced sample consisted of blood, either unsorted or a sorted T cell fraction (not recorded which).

The CDR3 is CSVAGQGLEYNTIYF. CDR3 nucleotide sequence: TGCAGCGTCGCGGGACAGGGGCTGGAATACAACACCATATATTTT. The V gene is TRBV29-1, the J gene TRBJ1-3; TRBD1 matches 10 bases. The germline V gene encodes CDR1 SQVTM and CDR2 ANQGSEA. CDR3 size: 15 residues. V trimming: 6 bases; J trimming: 7 bases; junction bases outside the gene matches: 12.